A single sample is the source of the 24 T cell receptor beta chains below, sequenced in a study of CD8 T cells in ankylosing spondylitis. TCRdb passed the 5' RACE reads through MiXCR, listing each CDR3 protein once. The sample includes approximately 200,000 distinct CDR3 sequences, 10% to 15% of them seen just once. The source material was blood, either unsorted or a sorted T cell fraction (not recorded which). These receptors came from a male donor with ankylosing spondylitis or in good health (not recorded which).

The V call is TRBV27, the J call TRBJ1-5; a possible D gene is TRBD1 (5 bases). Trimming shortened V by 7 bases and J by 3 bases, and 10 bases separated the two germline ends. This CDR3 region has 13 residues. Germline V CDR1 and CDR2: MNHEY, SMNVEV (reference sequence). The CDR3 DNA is TGTGCCAGCACATCAGGGCTCAATCAGCCCCAGCATTTT. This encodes CASTSGLNQPQHF.

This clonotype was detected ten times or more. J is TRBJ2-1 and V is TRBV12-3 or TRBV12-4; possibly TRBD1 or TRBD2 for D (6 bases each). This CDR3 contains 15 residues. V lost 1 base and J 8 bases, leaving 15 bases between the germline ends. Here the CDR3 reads CASSLVGGERHEQFF. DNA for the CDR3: TGTGCCAGCAGTTTAGTCGGGGGCGAGCGGCATGAGCAGTTCTTC.

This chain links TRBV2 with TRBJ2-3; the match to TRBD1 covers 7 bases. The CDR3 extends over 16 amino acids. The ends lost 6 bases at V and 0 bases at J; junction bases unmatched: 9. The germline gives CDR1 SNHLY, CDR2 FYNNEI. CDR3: CASSPRVTGSTDTQYF. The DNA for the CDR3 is TGTGCCAGCAGCCCGAGGGTGACAGGGAGCACAGATACGCAGTATTTT.

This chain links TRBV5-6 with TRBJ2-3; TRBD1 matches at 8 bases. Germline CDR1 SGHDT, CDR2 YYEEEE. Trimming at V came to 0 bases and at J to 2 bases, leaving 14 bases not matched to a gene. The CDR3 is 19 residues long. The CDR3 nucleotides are TGTGCCAGCAGCTTGGCCTATCCGCAGGGACAGGCCCTCACAGATACGCAGTATTTT. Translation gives CASSLAYPQGQALTDTQYF.

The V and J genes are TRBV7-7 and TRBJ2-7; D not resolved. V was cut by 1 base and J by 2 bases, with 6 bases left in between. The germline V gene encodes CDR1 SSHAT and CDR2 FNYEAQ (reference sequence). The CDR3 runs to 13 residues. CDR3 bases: TGTGCCAGCAGCTTAGGTGACACCTACGAGCAGTACTTC. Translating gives CASSLGDTYEQYF.

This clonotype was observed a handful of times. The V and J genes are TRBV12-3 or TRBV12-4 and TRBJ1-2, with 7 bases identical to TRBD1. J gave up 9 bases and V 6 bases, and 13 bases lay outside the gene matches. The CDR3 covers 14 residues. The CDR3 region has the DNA TGTGCCAGCAGCCCCGGGACAGCACCCCGGAGCTACACCTTC. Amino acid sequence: CASSPGTAPRSYTF.

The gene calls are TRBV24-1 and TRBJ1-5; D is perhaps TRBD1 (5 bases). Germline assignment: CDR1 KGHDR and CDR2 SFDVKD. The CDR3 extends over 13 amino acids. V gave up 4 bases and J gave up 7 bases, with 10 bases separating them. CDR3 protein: CATSEGVEQPQHF. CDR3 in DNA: TGTGCCACCAGTGAGGGGGTGGAGCAGCCCCAGCATTTT.

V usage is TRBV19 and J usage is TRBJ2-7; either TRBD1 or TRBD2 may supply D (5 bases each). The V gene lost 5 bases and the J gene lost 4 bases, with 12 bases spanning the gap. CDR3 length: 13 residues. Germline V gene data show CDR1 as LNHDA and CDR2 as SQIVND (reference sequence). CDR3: CASSPGPIYEQYF. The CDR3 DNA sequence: TGTGCCAGTAGTCCGGGACCTATATACGAGCAGTACTTC.

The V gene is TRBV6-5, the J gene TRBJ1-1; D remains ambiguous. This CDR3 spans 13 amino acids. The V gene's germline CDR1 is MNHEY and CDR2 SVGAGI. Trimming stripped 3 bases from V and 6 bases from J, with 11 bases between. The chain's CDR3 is CASSYMESPEAFF. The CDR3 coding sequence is TGTGCCAGCAGTTATATGGAGTCCCCTGAAGCTTTCTTT.

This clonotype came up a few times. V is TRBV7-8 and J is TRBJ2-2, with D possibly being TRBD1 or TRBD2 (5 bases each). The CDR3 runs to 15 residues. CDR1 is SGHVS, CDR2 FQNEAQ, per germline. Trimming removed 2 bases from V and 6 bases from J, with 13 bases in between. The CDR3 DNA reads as TGTGCCAGCAGCTTAACCGAGGGGCGCCCCGGGGAGCTGTTTTTT. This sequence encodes CASSLTEGRPGELFF.

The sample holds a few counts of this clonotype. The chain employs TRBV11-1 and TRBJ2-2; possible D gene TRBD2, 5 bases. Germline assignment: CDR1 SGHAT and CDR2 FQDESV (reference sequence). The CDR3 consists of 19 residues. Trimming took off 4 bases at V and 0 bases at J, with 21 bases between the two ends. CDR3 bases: TGTGCCAGCAGCTCCCTTCTTGGGAGCGGAGCAGCGAACACCGGGGAGCTGTTTTTT. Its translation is CASSSLLGSGAANTGELFF.

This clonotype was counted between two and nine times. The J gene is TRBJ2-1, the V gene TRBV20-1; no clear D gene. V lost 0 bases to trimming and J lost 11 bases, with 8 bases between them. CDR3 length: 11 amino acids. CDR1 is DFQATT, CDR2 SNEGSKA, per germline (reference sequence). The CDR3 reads CSARDGGKQFF. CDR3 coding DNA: TGCAGTGCTAGAGATGGCGGCAAGCAGTTCTTC.

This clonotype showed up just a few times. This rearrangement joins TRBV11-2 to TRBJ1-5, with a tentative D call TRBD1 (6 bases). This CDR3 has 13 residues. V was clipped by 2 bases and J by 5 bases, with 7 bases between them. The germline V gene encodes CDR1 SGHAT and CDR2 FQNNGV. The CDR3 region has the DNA TGTGCCAGCAGCTTATGGGGGCATCAGCCCCAGCATTTT. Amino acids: CASSLWGHQPQHF. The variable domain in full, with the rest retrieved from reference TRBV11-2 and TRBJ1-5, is EAGVAQSPRYKIIEKRQSVAFWCNPISGHATLYWYQQILGQGPKLLIQFQNNGVVDDSQLPKDRFSAERLKGVDSTLKIQPAKLEDSAVYLCASSLWGHQPQHFGDGTRLSIL.

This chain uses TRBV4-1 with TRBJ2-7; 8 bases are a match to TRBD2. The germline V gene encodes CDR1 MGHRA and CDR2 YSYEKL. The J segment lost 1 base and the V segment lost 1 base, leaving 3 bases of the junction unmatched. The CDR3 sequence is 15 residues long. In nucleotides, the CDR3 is TGCGCCAGCAGCCAAGCAGCGGGAGTGTCCTACGAGCAGTACTTC. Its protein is CASSQAAGVSYEQYF.

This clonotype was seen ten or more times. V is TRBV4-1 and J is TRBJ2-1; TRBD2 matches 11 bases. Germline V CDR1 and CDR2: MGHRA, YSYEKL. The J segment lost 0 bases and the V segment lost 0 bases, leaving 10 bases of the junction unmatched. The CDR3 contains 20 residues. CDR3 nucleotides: TGCGCCAGCAGCCAAGATGGGAGACTAGCGGGGCCTAGCTCCTACAATGAGCAGTTCTTC. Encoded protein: CASSQDGRLAGPSSYNEQFF.

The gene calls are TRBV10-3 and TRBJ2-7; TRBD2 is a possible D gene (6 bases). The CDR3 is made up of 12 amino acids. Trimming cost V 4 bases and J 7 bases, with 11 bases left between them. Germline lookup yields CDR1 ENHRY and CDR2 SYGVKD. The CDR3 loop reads CAISGGLGEQYF. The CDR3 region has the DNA TGTGCCATCAGTGGGGGACTGGGGGAGCAGTACTTC.

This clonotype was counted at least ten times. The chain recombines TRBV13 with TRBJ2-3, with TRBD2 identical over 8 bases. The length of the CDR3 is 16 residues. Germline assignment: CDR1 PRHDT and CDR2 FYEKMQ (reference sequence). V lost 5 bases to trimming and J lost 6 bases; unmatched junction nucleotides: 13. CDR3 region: CASSHLRGGSTDTQYF. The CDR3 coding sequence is TGTGCCAGCAGCCACCTTCGGGGGGGCTCTACCGATACGCAGTATTTT.

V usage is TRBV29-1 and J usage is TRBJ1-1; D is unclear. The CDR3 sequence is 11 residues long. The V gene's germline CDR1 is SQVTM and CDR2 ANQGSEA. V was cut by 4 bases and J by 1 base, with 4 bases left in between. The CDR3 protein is CSVGRNTEAFF. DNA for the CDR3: TGCAGCGTTGGAAGGAACACTGAAGCTTTCTTT.

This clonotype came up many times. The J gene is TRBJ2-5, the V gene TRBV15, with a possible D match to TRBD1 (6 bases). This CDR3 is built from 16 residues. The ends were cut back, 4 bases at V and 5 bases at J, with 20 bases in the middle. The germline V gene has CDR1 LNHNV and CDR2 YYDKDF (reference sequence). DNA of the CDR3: TGTGCCACCAGCATAAAACAGGGTTATCCCCAGGAGACCCAGTACTTC. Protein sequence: CATSIKQGYPQETQYF.

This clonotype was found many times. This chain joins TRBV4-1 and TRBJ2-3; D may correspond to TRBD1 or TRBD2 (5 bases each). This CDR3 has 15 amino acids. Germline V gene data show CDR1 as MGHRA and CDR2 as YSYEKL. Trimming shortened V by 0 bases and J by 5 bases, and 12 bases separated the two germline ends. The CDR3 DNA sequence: TGCGCCAGCAGCCAAGAAAACCGGGACGGAGATACGCAGTATTTT. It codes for CASSQENRDGDTQYF.

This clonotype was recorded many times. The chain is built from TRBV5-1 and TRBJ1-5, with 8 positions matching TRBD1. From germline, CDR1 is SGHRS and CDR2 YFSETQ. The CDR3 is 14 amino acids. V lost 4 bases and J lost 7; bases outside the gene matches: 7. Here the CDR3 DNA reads TGCGCCAGCAGCCCCTGGACAGGGAAACAGCCCCAGCATTTT. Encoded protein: CASSPWTGKQPQHF.

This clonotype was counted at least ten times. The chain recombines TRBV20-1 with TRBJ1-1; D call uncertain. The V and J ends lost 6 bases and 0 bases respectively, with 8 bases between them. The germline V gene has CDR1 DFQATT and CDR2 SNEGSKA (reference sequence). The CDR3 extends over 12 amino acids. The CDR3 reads CSATGMNTEAFF. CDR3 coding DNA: TGCAGTGCCACGGGGATGAACACTGAAGCTTTCTTT.

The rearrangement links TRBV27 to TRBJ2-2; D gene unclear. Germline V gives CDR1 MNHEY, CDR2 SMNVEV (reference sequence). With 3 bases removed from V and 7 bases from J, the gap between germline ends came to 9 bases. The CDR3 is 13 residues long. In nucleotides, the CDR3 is TGTGCCAGCAGTTTTAGGAAATTCGGGGAGCTGTTTTTT. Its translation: CASSFRKFGELFF.

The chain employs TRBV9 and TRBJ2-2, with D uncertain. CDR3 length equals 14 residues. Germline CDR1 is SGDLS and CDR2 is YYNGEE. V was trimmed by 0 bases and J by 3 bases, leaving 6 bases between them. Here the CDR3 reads CASSVASYTGELFF. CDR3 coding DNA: TGTGCCAGCAGCGTAGCGAGTTACACCGGGGAGCTGTTTTTT.